Below, one T cell receptor beta chain is given with its context. Its antigen remains unidentified. The data originate from a study of OX40 agonist ivuxolimab in advanced cancers. Overall study: Patients received the agonistic anti-OX40 (CD134) antibody ivuxolimab. Patients were treated with intravenous ivuxolimab, dosed at 0.01 to 10 mg/kg and infused every 2 weeks. Among those enrolled, mean age was roughly 55 years (range about 23 to 85) and over 70% were male.

The study, taken as a whole, reports: Clonal expansion from baseline to week 6 occurred in both CD4+ and CD8+ T cells.

Here immunoSEQ multiplex PCR was the method, and the copy in TCRdb shows in-frame clones only, minus some. The sample holds about 73,000 clones; 88% are singletons and the top ten take 0.78%. CDR3 length equals 15 residues. In germline, CDR1 is MNHNS, CDR2 SASEGT. V was pared by 6 bases and J by 8 bases, with 10 bases of the junction left unmatched. Material: CD4+ or CD8+ T cells sorted from blood, obtained in a trial of the OX40 agonist ivuxolimab. The clonotype comes from an adult with an advanced solid tumor such as melanoma, head and neck, liver or kidney cancer. The rearrangement uses TRBV6-1 and TRBJ2-3; 11 bases are a match to TRBD2. CDR3 sequence (DNA): TGTGCCAGCAGCCCTCCGACTAGCGGGATTACTACGCAGTATTTT. It encodes CASSPPTSGITTQYF.